This TCR beta chain was sequenced in a study of T cells in Graves' hyperthyroidism and ophthalmopathy. The V gene lost 8 bases and the J gene lost 3 bases, with 13 bases spanning the gap. Looked up from germline, CDR1 is SEHNR and CDR2 is FQNEAQ (reference sequence). The length of the CDR3 is 13 residues. Overall study results and limits: In the analysis, a 13 V-J model separated ophthalmopathy from stable hyperthyroidism. Ophthalmopathy was predicted by the model a median of roughly 6.6 months ahead of onset.

RNA transcripts yielded amplified TCR beta CDR3 regions. TCR CDR3 underwent first-round RT-PCR with the HTBI primer set. Each CDR3 protein is one row after TCRdb ran MiXCR on the multiplex PCR reads. In the table there are over 300,000 distinct CDR3 sequences, approximately 13% of which are singletons. Ophthalmopathy in the patients scored at least 3 on Clinical Activity Score and at least 4 on NOSPECS grade, lasting under 3 months. Source material for PBMCs was more than 9.5 ml fresh peripheral blood. This clonotype has only a few counts. What it recognizes is unknown. The chain links TRBV7-9 to TRBJ1-1; D is unresolved. This clonotype originated in a woman aged 40 to 55 with Graves' ophthalmopathy. The sample comprised blood. The CDR3 region has the DNA TGTGCCAGCGGAGTCAGGAGGGACACTGAAGCTTTCTTT. As protein: CASGVRRDTEAFF.